The rows below give T cell receptor beta chains drawn from one sample of a study of a mutant IDH1 vaccine in newly diagnosed glioma. No antigen has been assigned to these receptors. Method: immunoSEQ multiplex PCR; TCRdb's copy keeps in-frame clones and lacks some. The sample lists fewer than 35,000 clones; roughly 80% were seen once. The sample here was PBMCs, taken from a glioma patient whose treatment included an IDH1 peptide vaccine. The receptors come from a man younger than 40 with glioma. CDR3s include the opening cysteine and the closing phenylalanine or tryptophan. Each record gives: J gene, V gene, D gene, clone size, CDR3 DNA, CDR3 protein. D genes are given only for firm matches. The size of a clone is reported for some rows only, either as once, few or many, or as a class for expanded clones.

TRBJ1-1	TRBV5-1	-	-	TGCGCCAGCAGCTTGGAGTGGGGAGACACTGAAGCTTTCTTT	CASSLEWGDTEAFF
TRBJ1-5	TRBV6-5	TRBD1	-	TGTGCCAGCAGAAGGACAGGGAATCAGCCCCAGCATTTT	CASRRTGNQPQHF
TRBJ1-5	TRBV15	-	few	TGTGCCACCAGCCCAGGTTCTAATCAGCCCCAGCATTTT	CATSPGSNQPQHF
TRBJ2-7	TRBV28	-	-	TGTGCCAGCAGTAACGGAGACATACCTCCCGAGCAGTACTTC	CASSNGDIPPEQYF
TRBJ2-7	TRBV13	-	-	TGTGCCAGCAGCGACCCCACGGGGTACGAGCAGTACTTC	CASSDPTGYEQYF
TRBJ2-2	TRBV19	TRBD2	-	TGTGCCAGTAGTCGCGGGAGTCGGGGCACCGGGGAGCTGTTTTTT	CASSRGSRGTGELFF
TRBJ1-6	TRBV14	-	-	TGTGCCAGCAGCCTAGATCCAGAAGTTTCACCCCTCCACTTT	CASSLDPEVSPLHF
TRBJ2-7	TRBV6-1	TRBD1	-	TGTGCCAGCAGTGATGACGTCGGGCAGGGGGAGAAGCAGTACTTC	CASSDDVGQGEKQYF
TRBJ2-2	TRBV5-6	TRBD2	-	TGTGCCAGCAGCTCCGACCGGACTAGCGGGGCTTTGGGGGAGCTGTTTTTT	CASSSDRTSGALGELFF
TRBJ1-2	TRBV6-5	TRBD1	-	TGTGCCAGCAGTATCCAGGGGGCAAGTGGCTACACCTTC	CASSIQGASGYTF
TRBJ2-1	TRBV15	-	-	TGTGCCACCAGCAGAGGGGCAGGAAATTACAATGAGCAGTTCTTC	CATSRGAGNYNEQFF
TRBJ2-7	TRBV10-3	-	-	TGTGCCATCAGTGGGGACTACGAGCAGTACTTC	CAISGDYEQYF
TRBJ2-3	TRBV9	-	-	TGTGCCAGCAGCGAGGATGGGACAGATACGCAGTATTTT	CASSEDGTDTQYF
TRBJ2-1	TRBV5-4	TRBD1	-	TGTGCCAGCAGCTTGGCAGCGGGACAGGGGGCGCGTTGGGAGCAGTTCTTC	CASSLAAGQGARWEQFF
TRBJ2-3	TRBV5-1	TRBD2	-	TGCGCCAGCAGCCCGGGGACTAGCCCAGTGGCGGATACGCAGTATTTT	CASSPGTSPVADTQYF
TRBJ1-4	TRBV5-5	-	-	TGTGCCAGCAGCTTGGCCCCGGCTTCAGCAACTAATGAAAAACTGTTTTTT	CASSLAPASATNEKLFF
TRBJ1-1	TRBV9	-	few	TGTGCCAGCAGCCCGAACGTACCAGGCACTGAAGCTTTCTTT	CASSPNVPGTEAFF
TRBJ2-2	TRBV7-6	-	-	TGTGCCAGCAGACCTGGACAGAACACCGGGGAGCTGTTTTTT	CASRPGQNTGELFF
TRBJ2-7	TRBV20-1	-	-	TGCAGTGTGAATACAGTTTACGAGCAGTACTTC	CSVNTVYEQYF
TRBJ2-7	TRBV27	-	-	TGTGCCAGCAGTCCTCCGGGTCTCACCTACGAGCAGTACTTC	CASSPPGLTYEQYF
TRBJ1-1	TRBV7-8	-	-	TGTGCCAGTAAGTGGAGCATGAACACTGAAGCTTTCTTT	CASKWSMNTEAFF
TRBJ1-6	TRBV28	-	-	TGTGCCAGCAGTTTAACGTCTGCCCGATATTCACCCCTCCACTTT	CASSLTSARYSPLHF
TRBJ2-1	TRBV2	-	-	TGTGCCAGCAGTCTGTGGAGATCAGGCAATGAGCAGTTCTTC	CASSLWRSGNEQFF
TRBJ2-5	TRBV6-6	-	-	TGTGCCAGCTTCGACAGGTTTCAAGAGACCCAGTACTTC	CASFDRFQETQYF
TRBJ2-3	TRBV9	TRBD2	-	TGTGCCAGCAGCGTATCTAGCGGGAACCCCGTTACGCAGTATTTT	CASSVSSGNPVTQYF
TRBJ2-3	TRBV14	-	-	TGTGCCAGCAGCCAAGATTTTGGAAGCACAGATACGCAGTATTTT	CASSQDFGSTDTQYF
TRBJ1-4	TRBV29-1	-	-	TGCAGCGTTGAGGTGGGAGGCGAAAAACTGTTTTTT	CSVEVGGEKLFF
TRBJ2-1	TRBV30	-	-	TGTGCCAGAGAAGCCGGGTCCTACAATGAGCAGTTCTTC	CAREAGSYNEQFF
TRBJ2-7	TRBV7-9	TRBD2	-	TGTGCCAGCAGCTTAGGAACCTTAGCGGGGACCTCTCGTGGTGAGCAGTACTTC	CASSLGTLAGTSRGEQYF
TRBJ2-7	TRBV7-2	TRBD2	-	TGTGCCAGCAGCCACTTAGAGCGGGGGCTCGAGCAGTACTTC	CASSHLERGLEQYF
TRBJ1-1	TRBV6-5	-	-	TGTGCCAGCAGTTACTCGGGAGGATCTGAAGCTTTCTTT	CASSYSGGSEAFF
TRBJ1-1	TRBV5-1	-	-	TGCGCCAGCAGCTTGTCCGCGGGGGGCACTGAAGCTTTCTTT	CASSLSAGGTEAFF
TRBJ1-1	TRBV19	-	-	TGTGCCAGTAAACGGGGGGGGGATAGGAACACTGAAGCTTTCTTT	CASKRGGDRNTEAFF
TRBJ1-6	TRBV30	-	few	TGTGCCTGGAGTCAGGTTCGCCTTTCACCCCTCCACTTT	CAWSQVRLSPLHF
TRBJ1-3	TRBV2	-	-	TGTGCCAGTACACAGTTGTCTGGAAACACCATATATTTT	CASTQLSGNTIYF
TRBJ1-2	TRBV14	-	-	TGTGCCAGCAGCCGTCGACAGGAGTCCTCCTATGGCTACACCTTC	CASSRRQESSYGYTF
TRBJ1-4	TRBV13	TRBD1	-	TGTGCCAGCACCCTAGGGGGGACAGGGGGCACTAATGAAAAACTGTTTTTT	CASTLGGTGGTNEKLFF
TRBJ2-1	TRBV6-5	TRBD1	-	TGTGCCAGCAGTCCCGGACAGGGAACCTACAATGAGCAGTTCTTC	CASSPGQGTYNEQFF
TRBJ2-7	TRBV6-6	-	-	TGTGCCAGCAGCTCGGCCTCCTACGAGCAGTACTTC	CASSSASYEQYF
TRBJ2-5	TRBV6-5	-	-	TGTGCCAGCAGTTACTCTCAGATTGCAGAGACCCAGTACTTC	CASSYSQIAETQYF
TRBJ1-1	TRBV6-6	-	-	TGTGCCAGCAGTTACTCGAGCGAGAGAGCTTTCTTT	CASSYSSERAFF
TRBJ1-3	TRBV2	-	-	TGTGCCAGCAGGAGCGACACGAACGGAAACACCATATATTTT	CASRSDTNGNTIYF
TRBJ1-1	TRBV27	TRBD1	few	TGTGCCAGCAGTCACAGGGGTCCCACTGAAGCTTTCTTT	CASSHRGPTEAFF
TRBJ1-1	TRBV5-1	-	-	TGCGCCAGCACCTTTATGGACAGCGACACTGAAGCTTTCTTT	CASTFMDSDTEAFF
TRBJ1-5	TRBV5-5	-	-	TGTGCCAGCAGCTTGGGGTGGAGCAATCAGCCCCAGCATTTT	CASSLGWSNQPQHF
TRBJ2-5	TRBV2	-	-	TGTGCCAGCAGTTTACAGGGCTTCCAAGAGACCCAGTACTTC	CASSLQGFQETQYF
TRBJ2-7	TRBV9	-	-	TGTGCCAGCAGCGTAGGTCAGGGAGACTACGAGCAGTACTTC	CASSVGQGDYEQYF